The following is a T cell receptor (beta chain) sequence with its context. What it binds is not known. The CDR3 covers 13 residues. V was trimmed by 3 bases and J by 6 bases, leaving 8 bases between them. CDR1 is SGHAT and CDR2 is FQNNGV in the germline V gene. TCRdb keeps only in-frame clones here, not all; method: immunoSEQ multiplex PCR. The data contain about 41,000 clones, 85% to 90% of them singletons. This sample is drawn from a study of PD-1 blockade in classical Hodgkin lymphoma. Overall study results and limits: At baseline, newly diagnosed patients reportedly showed less TCR diversity than healthy donors. The authors have not defined what causes the repertoire differences, possibly disease activity or prior therapy. Diversity similar to that of newly diagnosed patients was seen at baseline in complete responders.

In every patient, relapse followed autologous stem cell transplantation, while exposure to brentuximab vedotin differed. Responses achieved at best were complete response, partial response or progressive disease. The sequencing used peripheral blood mononuclear cells (PBMCs), collected before the second cycle of nivolumab. This clonotype was sampled from a human donor with classical Hodgkin lymphoma. The chain has TRBV11-2 and TRBJ2-2; D uncertain. The CDR3 loop is CASSFSLAGELFF. CDR3 DNA sequence: TGTGCCAGCAGCTTTTCTCTGGCCGGGGAGCTGTTTTTT.